Presented here are 20 T cell receptor beta chains from one specimen sequenced in a study of Ad26.COV2.S vaccination and SARS-CoV-2 variants (dated by TCRdb to about 2021). Per the publication, the treatment or condition label means: roughly 20 received Ad26.COV2.S at low or high dose, single or two shots; about 5 received placebo; per-sample allocation not given. Repertoires of vaccine and placebo recipients were sequenced from samples collected on day 63 after the first injection. The method behind the library was the immunoSEQ multiplex PCR assay. This immuneACCESS table, as held by TCRdb, lists in-frame sequences with V and J called but not all clones. Of the missing ones, under half trace to an unresolved V gene in checked studies; the others have no known cause. The sample has around 340,000 clones on record, 85% to 90% of them singletons. The ten largest account for just under 5% of the sample.

Sample: peripheral blood, taken in a trial of Ad26.COV2.S vaccine versus placebo. These receptors all come from a person between 18 and 65 years old who received the Ad26.COV2.S COVID-19 vaccine or a placebo.

The chain couples TRBV4-2 to TRBJ1-2; 8 bases fit TRBD1. V shed 2 bases, J shed 4 bases, and the junction held 6 bases outside the gene matches. The length of the CDR3 is 15 residues. The germline V gene encodes CDR1 LGHNA and CDR2 YNFKEQ. CDR3 amino acids: CASSQPQTGVYGYTF. The CDR3 DNA sequence: TGTGCCAGCAGCCAACCACAGACAGGGGTCTATGGCTACACCTTC.

V usage is TRBV13 and J usage is TRBJ1-1, with D uncertain. The germline V gene encodes CDR1 PRHDT and CDR2 FYEKMQ (reference sequence). V was shortened by 7 bases and J by 4 bases, with 16 bases between the two germline ends. The CDR3 is 14 amino acids. Here the CDR3 DNA reads TGTGCCAGCACCCCCGGGAGGGATGGCACTGAAGCTTTCTTT. Protein: CASTPGRDGTEAFF. The full variable domain, its missing parts supplied by reference TRBV13 and TRBJ1-1, is AAGVIQSPRHLIKEKRETATLKCYPIPRHDTVYWYQQGPGQDPQFLISFYEKMQSDKGSIPDRFSAQQFSDYHSELNMSSLELGDSALYFCASTPGRDGTEAFFGQGTRLTVV.

This clone was recorded only once. V gene TRBV7-6 combines with J gene TRBJ2-1; no firm D call. This CDR3 has 15 residues. Germline V CDR1 and CDR2: SGHVS, FNYEAQ. Trimming removed 3 bases at V and 0 bases at J, with 9 bases between. Here the CDR3 reads CASSFTEASYNEQFF. The CDR3 DNA follows: TGTGCCAGCAGCTTCACAGAGGCCTCCTACAATGAGCAGTTCTTC.

The chain carries TRBV7-2 and TRBJ2-3; D gene uncertain. Germline loops: CDR1 SGHTA, CDR2 FQGNSA. The CDR3 loop spans 13 amino acids. V lost 3 bases, J lost 7 bases, and 11 bases lay in between. CDR3 loop: CASSFGSRNTQYF. CDR3 sequence (DNA): TGTGCCAGCAGCTTTGGGTCACGAAATACGCAGTATTTT.

About this clone: Mismatch with germline at one junction end may stem from a read error. The V gene is TRBV7-7, the J gene TRBJ2-1; 7 bases align to TRBD1. In germline, CDR1 is SSHAT, CDR2 FNYEAQ (reference sequence). This CDR3 comprises 13 residues. The CDR3 protein is CASSLGQYNEQFF. The CDR3 DNA follows: TGTGCTAGCAGCTTGGGACAGTACAATGAGCAGTTCTTC. The whole variable domain, filled in from reference TRBV7-7 and TRBJ2-1, reads GAGVSQSPRYKVTKRGQDVTLRCDPISSHATLYWYQQALGQGPEFLTYFNYEAQPDKSGLPSDRFSAERPEGSISTLTIQRTEQRDSAMYRCASSLGQYNEQFFGPGTRLTVL.

This chain uses TRBV2 with TRBJ2-1; 8 nucleotides match TRBD1. Trimming at V came to 9 bases and at J to 9 bases, leaving 1 base not matched to a gene. The germline V gene has CDR1 SNHLY and CDR2 FYNNEI. This CDR3 contains 10 residues. DNA for the CDR3: TGTGCCAGTCAGGGGGCTGAGCAGTTCTTC. Its translation: CASQGAEQFF.

CDR3 sequence (DNA): TGTGCCAGCAGCTTGGCAGGGGTTACCTACGAGCAGTACTTC. Translation gives CASSLAGVTYEQYF. V gene TRBV5-4 combines with J gene TRBJ2-7, with D possibly being TRBD1 (6 bases). Germline CDR1 and CDR2: SGHNT and YYREEE (reference sequence). V lost 0 bases to trimming and J lost 2 bases, with 9 bases between them. This CDR3 is 14 amino acids long.

V usage is TRBV28 and J usage is TRBJ1-6, with D perhaps TRBD1 (6 bases). Germline V gives CDR1 MDHEN, CDR2 SYDVKM. Trimming shortened V by 4 bases and J by 4 bases, and 14 bases separated the two germline ends. The CDR3 totals 16 residues. The CDR3 reads CASSYPRGQYNSPLHF. The DNA of the CDR3 is TGTGCCAGCAGTTACCCGCGGGGGCAGTATAATTCACCCCTCCACTTT. The whole variable domain, filled in from reference TRBV28 and TRBJ1-6, reads DVKVTQSSRYLVKRTGEKVFLECVQDMDHENMFWYRQDPGLGLRLIYFSYDVKMKEKGDIPEGYSVSREKKERFSLILESASTNQTSMYLCASSYPRGQYNSPLHFGNGTRLTVT.

About this clone: One junction end disagrees with the germline gene, perhaps due to a read error. The chain is built from TRBV7-2 and TRBJ2-5, with a possible D match to TRBD2 (6 bases). The CDR3 loop spans 15 amino acids. Germline CDR1 SGHTA, CDR2 FQGNSA. The CDR3 region is CASSSGGGTGRGGDF. The CDR3 nucleotides read TGTGCCAGCAGCTCAGGCGGCGGGACTGGCCGTGGCGGGGACTTC.

V gene TRBV3-1 (or the pseudogene TRBV3-2) combines with J gene TRBJ1-1, with 8 bases fitting TRBD1. Germline V lookup: CDR1 LGHDT, CDR2 YNNKEL (reference sequence). The CDR3 is 14 residues long. Trimming cost V 2 bases and J 4 bases; bases outside gene matches: 3. This chain's CDR3 is CASSQRDRGTEAFF. CDR3 sequence (DNA): TGTGCCAGCAGCCAACGAGACAGGGGCACTGAAGCTTTCTTT.

V gene TRBV11-1 combines with J gene TRBJ1-1; D not certain. Germline values: CDR1 SGHAT, CDR2 FQDESV (reference sequence). V lost 5 bases, J lost 1 base, and 11 bases lay in between. This CDR3 is 14 amino acids long. As DNA, the CDR3 is TGTGCCAGCAGCCAACCTACAGAGAACACTGAAGCTTTCTTT. Translation gives CASSQPTENTEAFF.

The rearrangement uses TRBV24-1 and TRBJ2-7; no definite D call. The V end was cut by 3 bases, the J end by 7 bases, with 12 bases between. The CDR3 totals 13 residues. CDR1 is KGHDR and CDR2 is SFDVKD in the germline V gene. The CDR3 sequence is CATSDHPLPEQYF. CDR3 nucleotide sequence: TGTGCCACCAGTGATCACCCGTTACCTGAGCAGTACTTC.

This rearrangement joins TRBV7-6 to TRBJ1-1; TRBD1 might be the D (6 bases). This CDR3 has 16 residues. V lost 1 base to trimming and J lost 1 base, with 13 bases between them. CDR1 SGHVS and CDR2 FNYEAQ come from the germline V gene. The CDR3, as DNA: TGTGCCAGCAGCTTAGTACAGGGAGGAGAGAACACTGAAGCTTTCTTT. Residues: CASSLVQGGENTEAFF. Full variable domain (remainder filled in from reference TRBV7-6 and TRBJ1-1): GAGVSQSPRYKVTKRGQDVALRCDPISGHVSLYWYRQALGQGPEFLTYFNYEAQQDKSGLPNDRFSAERPEGSISTLTIQRTEQRDSAMYRCASSLVQGGENTEAFFGQGTRLTVV.

The CDR3 loop is CASSPLGGDRQETQYF. In DNA, the CDR3 is TGTGCCAGCAGCCCCCTAGGGGGGGATCGGCAAGAGACCCAGTACTTC. The rearrangement joins TRBV3-1 (or the pseudogene TRBV3-2) to TRBJ2-5; tentative D call: TRBD2 (7 bases). There are 16 residues in the CDR3. V shed 4 bases and J shed 2 bases, with 17 bases lying between them. CDR1 and CDR2 from the germline V gene are LGHDT and YNNKEL (reference sequence).

This clone has only a few counts. The chain's CDR3 is CASSQENWGAFF. CDR3 nucleotides: TGTGCCAGCAGCCAAGAAAATTGGGGAGCTTTCTTT. The rearrangement uses TRBV14 and TRBJ1-1, with D unresolved. Trimming cost V 0 bases and J 10 bases, with 9 bases left between them. The CDR3 length is 12 residues. CDR1 is SGHDN, CDR2 FVKESK, per germline.

The rearrangement links TRBV6-2 or TRBV6-3 to TRBJ1-1; D gene unclear. Germline CDR1 is MNHEY and CDR2 is SVGEGT. V shed 5 bases and J shed 0 bases, with 7 bases lying between them. The CDR3 extends over 13 amino acids. CDR3 amino acids: CASSGRVNTEAFF. In DNA form, the CDR3 reads TGTGCCAGCAGTGGGAGAGTGAACACTGAAGCTTTCTTT.

The rearrangement uses TRBV3-1 (or the pseudogene TRBV3-2) and TRBJ1-3; TRBD1 matches 8 bases. In germline, CDR1 is LGHDT, CDR2 YNNKEL (reference sequence). CDR3 length: 17 amino acids. V trimming: 3 bases; J trimming: 1 base; junction bases outside the gene matches: 8. The CDR3 nucleotides are TGTGCCAGCAGCCATGTGGGGACAGGTCATTCTGGAAACACCATATATTTT. It codes for CASSHVGTGHSGNTIYF.

This clone was observed once. The chain carries TRBV18 and TRBJ2-6, with 10 bases identical to TRBD1. This CDR3 is built from 18 residues. V dropped 4 bases and J dropped 3; count of bases not matched to a gene: 9. Germline V lookup: CDR1 KGHSH, CDR2 LQKENI. The CDR3, as DNA: TGTGCCAGCTCACACAGGACGACAGGGGGCATTGGGGCCAACGTCCTGACTTTC. Residues: CASSHRTTGGIGANVLTF.

The chain carries TRBV5-1 and TRBJ2-7, with 10 bases identical to TRBD1. Per germline, CDR1 SGHRS and CDR2 YFSETQ. The trim removed 0 bases at V and 5 bases at J, leaving 5 bases unmatched. The CDR3 is made up of 15 amino acids. The CDR3 sequence is CASSLGTGGINEQYF. In nucleotides, the CDR3 is TGCGCCAGCAGCTTGGGGACAGGGGGTATCAACGAGCAGTACTTC.

J is TRBJ1-1 and V is TRBV5-4; 7 positions agree with TRBD1. CDR1 is SGHNT and CDR2 is YYREEE in the germline V gene (reference sequence). Trimming cost V 0 bases and J 5 bases; bases outside gene matches: 7. This CDR3 comprises 15 residues. CDR3 sequence reads: CASSLVGRGVTEAFF. Here the CDR3 DNA reads TGTGCCAGCAGCTTGGTGGGCAGGGGGGTAACTGAAGCTTTCTTT.